This TCR beta chain is drawn from a study of blood T cells in healthy people across ages. For the study at large: Template-switching capture recovered about one barcoded beta molecule per two T cells.

A J-beta primer mix and a sample-barcoded 5' primer were used in a second PCR of about 6 to 12 cycles. TCRdb passed the 5' RACE reads through MiXCR, listing each CDR3 protein once. This table holds approximately 2,000,000 distinct CDR3 sequences, about 39% found once. The CDR3 contains 13 residues. V was clipped by 0 bases and J by 7 bases, with 7 bases between them. CDR1 DFQATT and CDR2 SNEGSKA come from the germline V gene (reference sequence). About this clonotype itself: The antigen is unknown.

Whole-study findings and limits: Long-lived donors carried more naive CD4+ cells and greater diversity than aged donors.

Each donor gave roughly 10 milliliters of peripheral blood. At least 6.5 million PBMCs were isolated per sample. The specimen sequenced was blood. The receptor was derived from a human donor in good health. The rearrangement joins TRBV20-1 to TRBJ1-6, with D hard to call. CDR3 DNA sequence: TGCAGTGCTAGAGATCATGTGAATTCACCCCTCCACTTT. Amino acid sequence: CSARDHVNSPLHF.